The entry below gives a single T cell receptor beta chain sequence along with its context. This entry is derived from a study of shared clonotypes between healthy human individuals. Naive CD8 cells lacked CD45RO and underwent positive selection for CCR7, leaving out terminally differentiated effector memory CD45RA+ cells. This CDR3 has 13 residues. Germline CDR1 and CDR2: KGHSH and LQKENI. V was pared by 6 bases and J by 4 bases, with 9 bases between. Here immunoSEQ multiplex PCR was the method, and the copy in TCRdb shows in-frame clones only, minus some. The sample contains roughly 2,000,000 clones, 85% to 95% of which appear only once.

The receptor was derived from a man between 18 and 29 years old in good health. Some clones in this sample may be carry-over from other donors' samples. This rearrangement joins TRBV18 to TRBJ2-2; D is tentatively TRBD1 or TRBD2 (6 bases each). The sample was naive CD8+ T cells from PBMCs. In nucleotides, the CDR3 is TGTGCCAGCTCCGGGGGCCCCACCGGGGAGCTGTTTTTT. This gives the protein CASSGGPTGELFF.